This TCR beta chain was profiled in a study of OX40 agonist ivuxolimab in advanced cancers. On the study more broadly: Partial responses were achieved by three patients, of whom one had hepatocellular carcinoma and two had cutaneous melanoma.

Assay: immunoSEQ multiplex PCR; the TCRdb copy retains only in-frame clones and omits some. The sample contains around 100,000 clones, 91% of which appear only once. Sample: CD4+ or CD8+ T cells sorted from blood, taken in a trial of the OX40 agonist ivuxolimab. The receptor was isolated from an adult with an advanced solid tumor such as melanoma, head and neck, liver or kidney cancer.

The CDR3 coding sequence is TGTGCCAGCAGGCCCCAGGGGATCGGAAACACCATATATTTT. Translating it yields CASRPQGIGNTIYF. The chain recombines TRBV7-9 with TRBJ1-3; possible D gene TRBD1, 6 bases. V was pared by 6 bases and J by 4 bases, with 13 bases between. Germline CDR1 is SEHNR and CDR2 is FQNEAQ (reference sequence). The length of the CDR3 is 14 residues.